The present entry profiles one TCR beta chain with its context. The antigen is unknown. This entry is derived from a study of cytomegalovirus exposure and HLA in healthy donors. Study results and caveats: Researchers catalogued 160 or so TCR beta chains as cytomegalovirus-associated.

Germline trimming cut 5 bases from V and 2 bases from J; bases unmatched to any gene: 9. The germline V gene has CDR1 SGHVS and CDR2 FQNEAQ. This CDR3 has 15 amino acids. Data came from immunoSEQ multiplex PCR; TCRdb stores just in-frame clones and leaves some out. Here the sample spans tens of thousands of clones, approximately 94% being singletons. The V gene is TRBV7-8, the J gene TRBJ2-7; 7 nucleotides align to TRBD2. The sample consisted of PBMCs. This TCR came from a woman between 18 and 30 years old in good health and CMV-seropositive. CDR3 in DNA: TGTGCCAGCAGCATCCAGGGAGGGTACCCCTACGAGCAGTACTTC. This gives the protein CASSIQGGYPYEQYF.